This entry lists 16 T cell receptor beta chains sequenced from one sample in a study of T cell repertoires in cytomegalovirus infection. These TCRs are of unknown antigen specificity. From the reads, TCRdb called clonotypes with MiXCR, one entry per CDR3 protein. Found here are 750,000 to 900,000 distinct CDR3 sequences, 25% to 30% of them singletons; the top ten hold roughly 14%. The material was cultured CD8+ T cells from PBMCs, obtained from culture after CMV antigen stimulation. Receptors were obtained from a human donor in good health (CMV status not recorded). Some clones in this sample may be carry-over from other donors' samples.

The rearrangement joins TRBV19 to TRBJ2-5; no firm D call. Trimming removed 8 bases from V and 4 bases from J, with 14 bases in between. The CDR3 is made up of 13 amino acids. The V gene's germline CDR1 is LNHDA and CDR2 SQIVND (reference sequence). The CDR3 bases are TGTGCCAGTGCCGGACCCTGGGGAGAGACCCAGTACTTC. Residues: CASAGPWGETQYF. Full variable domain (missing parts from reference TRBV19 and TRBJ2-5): DGGITQSPKYLFRKEGQNVTLSCEQNLNHDAMYWYRQDPGQGLRLIYYSQIVNDFQKGDIAEGYSVSREKKESFPLTVTSAQKNPTAFYLCASAGPWGETQYFGPGTRLLVL.

CDR3 bases: TGTGCCAGCAGCTTAGGCGGACTAGCGGGGATCGACGAGCAGTACTTC. Residues: CASSLGGLAGIDEQYF. This chain connects TRBV7-9 to TRBJ2-7; 12 bases map to TRBD2. Germline loops: CDR1 SEHNR, CDR2 FQNEAQ (reference sequence). Losses at the gene ends were 1 base for V and 5 bases for J; bases not matched to a gene: 6. This CDR3 has 16 amino acids.

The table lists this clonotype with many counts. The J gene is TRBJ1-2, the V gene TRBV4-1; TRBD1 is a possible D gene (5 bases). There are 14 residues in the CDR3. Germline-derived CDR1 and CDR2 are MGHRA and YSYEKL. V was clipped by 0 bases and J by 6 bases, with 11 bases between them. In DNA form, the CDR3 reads TGCGCCAGCAGCCAAGAGGGGGTCTTCAATGGCTACACCTTC. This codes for CASSQEGVFNGYTF.

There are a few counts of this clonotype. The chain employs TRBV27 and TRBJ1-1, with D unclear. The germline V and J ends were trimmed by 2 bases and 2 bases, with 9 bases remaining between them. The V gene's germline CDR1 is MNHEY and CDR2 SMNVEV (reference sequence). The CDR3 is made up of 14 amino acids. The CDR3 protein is CASSLVGYNTEAFF. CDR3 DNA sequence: TGTGCCAGCAGTTTAGTAGGCTATAACACTGAAGCTTTCTTT.

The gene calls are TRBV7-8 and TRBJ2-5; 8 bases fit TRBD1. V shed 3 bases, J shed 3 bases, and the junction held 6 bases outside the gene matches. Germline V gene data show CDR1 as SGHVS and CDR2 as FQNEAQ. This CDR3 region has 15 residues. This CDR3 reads CASSFPDRAKETQYF. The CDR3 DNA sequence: TGTGCCAGCAGCTTCCCGGACAGGGCCAAAGAGACCCAGTACTTC.

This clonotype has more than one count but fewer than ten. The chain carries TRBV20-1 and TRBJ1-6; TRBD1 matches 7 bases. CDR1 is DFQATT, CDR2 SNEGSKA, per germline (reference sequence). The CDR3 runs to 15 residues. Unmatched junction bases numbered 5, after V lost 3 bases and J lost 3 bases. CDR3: CSASGRGNYNSPLHF. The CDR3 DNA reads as TGCAGTGCTAGCGGCAGGGGGAACTATAATTCACCCCTCCACTTT.

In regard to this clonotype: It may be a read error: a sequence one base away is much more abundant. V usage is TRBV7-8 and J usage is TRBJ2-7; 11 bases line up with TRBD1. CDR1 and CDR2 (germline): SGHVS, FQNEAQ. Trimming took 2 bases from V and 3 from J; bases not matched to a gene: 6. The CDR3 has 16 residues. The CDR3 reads CASSLLGDRGSYEQYF. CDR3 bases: TGTGCCAGCAGCTTATTGGGGGACAGGGGGAGCTACGAGCAGTACTTC.

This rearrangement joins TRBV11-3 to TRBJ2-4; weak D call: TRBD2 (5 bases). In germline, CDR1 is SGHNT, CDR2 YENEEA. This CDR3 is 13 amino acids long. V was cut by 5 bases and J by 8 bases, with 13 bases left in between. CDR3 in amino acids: CASSRRRFDIQYF. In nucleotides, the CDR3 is TGTGCCAGCAGCCGCCGGAGGTTTGACATTCAGTACTTC.

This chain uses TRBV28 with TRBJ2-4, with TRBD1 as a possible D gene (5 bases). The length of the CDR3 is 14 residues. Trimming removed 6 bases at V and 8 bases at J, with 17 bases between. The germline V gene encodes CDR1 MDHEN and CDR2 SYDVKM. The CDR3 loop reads CASRMGWTRDIQYF. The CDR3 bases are TGTGCCAGCAGGATGGGTTGGACCAGGGACATTCAGTACTTC.

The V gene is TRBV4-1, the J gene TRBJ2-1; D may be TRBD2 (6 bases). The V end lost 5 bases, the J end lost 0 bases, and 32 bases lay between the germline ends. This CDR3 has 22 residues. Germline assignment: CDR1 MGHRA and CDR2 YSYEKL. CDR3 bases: TGCGCCAGCAGCTTAAAATGGGAGAGGGACTTCTACACCCCGAGCTCCTACAATGAGCAGTTCTTC. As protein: CASSLKWERDFYTPSSYNEQFF.

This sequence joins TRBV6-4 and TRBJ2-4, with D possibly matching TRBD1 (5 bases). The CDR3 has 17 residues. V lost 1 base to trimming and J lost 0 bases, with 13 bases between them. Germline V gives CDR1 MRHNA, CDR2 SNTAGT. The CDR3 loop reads CASSDCCRQLAKNIQYF. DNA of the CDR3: TGTGCCAGCAGTGACTGCTGTCGACAGCTAGCCAAAAACATTCAGTACTTC.

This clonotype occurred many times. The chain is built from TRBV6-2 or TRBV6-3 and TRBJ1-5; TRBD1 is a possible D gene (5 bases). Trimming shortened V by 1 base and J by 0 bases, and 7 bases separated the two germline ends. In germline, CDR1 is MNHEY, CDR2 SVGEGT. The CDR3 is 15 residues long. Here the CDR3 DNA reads TGTGCCAGCAGTTACTGGGGGAATAGCAATCAGCCCCAGCATTTT. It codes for CASSYWGNSNQPQHF.

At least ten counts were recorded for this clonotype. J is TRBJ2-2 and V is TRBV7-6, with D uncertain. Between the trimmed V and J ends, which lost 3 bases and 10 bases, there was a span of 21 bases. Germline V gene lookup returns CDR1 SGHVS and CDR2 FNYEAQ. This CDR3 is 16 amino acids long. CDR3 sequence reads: CASSFSETANREELFF. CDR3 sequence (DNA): TGTGCCAGCAGCTTCAGCGAAACAGCCAATCGCGAGGAGCTGTTTTTT.

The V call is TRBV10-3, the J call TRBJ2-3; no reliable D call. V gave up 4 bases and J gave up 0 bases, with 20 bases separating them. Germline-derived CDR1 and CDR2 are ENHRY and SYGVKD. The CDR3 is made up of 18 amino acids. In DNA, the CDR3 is TGTGCCATCAGTGGCCCCTCACAGCCAAAAGTTAGCACAGATACGCAGTATTTT. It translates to CAISGPSQPKVSTDTQYF.

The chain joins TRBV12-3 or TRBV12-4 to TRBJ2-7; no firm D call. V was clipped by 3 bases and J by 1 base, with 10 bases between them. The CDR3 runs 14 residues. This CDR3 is CASSFPQYSYEQYF. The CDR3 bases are TGTGCCAGCAGTTTCCCACAGTATTCCTACGAGCAGTACTTC.

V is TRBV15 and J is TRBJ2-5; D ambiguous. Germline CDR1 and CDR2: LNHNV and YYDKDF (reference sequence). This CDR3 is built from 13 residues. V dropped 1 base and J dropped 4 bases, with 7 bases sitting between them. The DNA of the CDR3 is TGTGCCACCAGCAGAGGGGGATCAGAGACCCAGTACTTC. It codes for CATSRGGSETQYF.